Given below is one T cell receptor (beta chain) in context. There are a few counts of this clonotype. Its binding antigen is unknown. No much larger clone is present one base from it, and per-base qualities are unavailable. The data were obtained in a study of blood T cells in healthy people across ages (dated by TCRdb to between 2014 and 2017). The study in broad terms: In model experiments, template switching captured about one uniquely barcoded TCR beta cDNA molecule for every two T cells. Age-related changes in TCR beta repertoire diversity were measured in the study by deep sequencing normalized with unique cDNA molecular identifiers. The donors were divided into four age groups: young (average approximately 17 years), middle-aged (approximately 42), aged (around 59) and long-lived (82). To avoid experimental bias, donors of different ages were distributed randomly across sequencing lanes. The study analyzed two additional independent replicas of 1 million unique cDNA reads from the same blood draw for two donors, one aged 18 to 30 and one aged 80 or older.

Library preparation used 5' RACE. The second PCR ran for roughly 7 to 11 cycles and used a J-beta primer mix along with a sample-barcoded 5' primer. Each TCR beta cDNA molecule received a unique molecular identifier from a template-switch 5' adaptor carrying 12 random nucleotides. Each sample yielded at least 3 million CDR3-containing paired-end reads. First-strand cDNA was synthesized from all RNA with the Mint cDNA synthesis kit, primed by a TRBC-specific oligonucleotide. All cDNA was treated with uracil-DNA glycosylase and then went through a first 18-cycle PCR with the universal primers M1SS and BC2_uni_R. The published analysis was carried out like this. Each sample was normalized by randomly selecting 1 million high-quality reads, each carrying a distinct molecular identifier. Reads with shared molecular identifiers were discarded instead of being binned into consensus sequences. MiTCR, set to a Q25 quality threshold and the strictest error-elimination algorithm, was used for CDR3 identification, clonotype clustering and error correction. A nonparametric unseen species model using Euler transformation provided a lower-bound estimate of total TCR beta diversity. TCRdb cleaned the public reads at Q25 with fastp, built clones with MiXCR and kept in-frame beta chains. Merged by CDR3 protein, the rows form single entries marked with the most common genes and DNA. V and J calls and clone size were set by TCRdb, not the authors. Counted in this sample were 1.5 million to 2 million distinct CDR3 sequences; about two fifths of them appeared once. The top ten hold roughly 23% of the sample.

Donors were roughly 40 systemically healthy Caucasian individuals from Russia aged 6 to 90 years. Around 10 milliliters of peripheral blood were collected from each donor into EDTA-treated Vacutainer tubes. Ficoll-Paque density-gradient centrifugation was used to isolate PBMCs, with at least 7 million per sample. Total RNA was extracted from PBMCs with Trizol reagent, with at least 6 micrograms obtained per sample. Naive CD45RAhigh/CD27high T cell percentages were measured by flow cytometry on a PBMC aliquot from every donor. The CDR3 covers 14 residues, taking in both the cysteine and the phenylalanine. Of the read, only the CDR3 DNA is kept; its 42 bases are in frame from base 1. Cut back by 4 bases and 0 bases, the V and J ends lie 10 bases apart. Looking up the germline V gene yields CDR1 SNHLY and CDR2 FYNNEI. Paper-wide results and their limitations: As age increased, observed TCR beta diversity per million T cells dropped in a roughly linear way, and a significant reduction was already evident by age about 40. There was a strong correlation between observed TCR beta diversity and the percentage of naive T cells measured by flow cytometry. The long-lived group showed more naive CD4+ T cells, fewer expanded clones and increased TCR diversity than the aged group, suggesting age selection. Since profiling was done on bulk unsorted PBMCs, naive and antigen-experienced compartments could not be conclusively compared. The CMV infection status of donors was not known, potentially confounding age-related changes in expanded clonotypes. Estimates of total diversity from one million sequenced T cells were regarded as lower bounds and underestimates.

This sequence uses TRBV2 and TRBJ2-7; the D gene is unclear. Input material: blood. This TCR came from a human donor in good health. CDR3 reads: CASSVVAFSYEQYF. The DNA is as follows: TGTGCCAGCAGTGTGGTAGCCTTCTCCTACGAGCAGTACTTC.